This TCR beta chain was found in a study of blood T cell repertoires in COVID-19. Study overall: Sites in the United States, Italy and Spain provided acute and convalescent COVID-19 samples. The analysed material was cDNA or gDNA that came from T cells, B-cell-depleted T cells, or PBMCs.

Authors' methods: Amplification with reference gene primers provided the estimates of nucleated cell counts. The data were produced by immunoSEQ multiplex PCR, yet TCRdb's version contains in-frame clones alone and is incomplete. V and J calls and clone size are given by that table; D and trimming were obtained from the DNA. The sample lists about 260,000 clones; around 87% were seen once. Germline loops: CDR1 SEHNR, CDR2 FQNEAQ (reference sequence). Trimming took 3 bases from V and 6 from J, leaving 11 bases between them. This CDR3 comprises 13 residues. This clone showed up just a few times. This receptor was identified in a woman aged 50 to 60 with acute or convalescent COVID-19. The source material was peripheral blood. The genes are TRBV7-9 and TRBJ1-1; D is unresolved. DNA of the CDR3: TGTGCCAGCAGCTTTGCAGGAAAGGCTGAAGCTTTCTTT. It is translated as CASSFAGKAEAFF. Full variable domain (missing parts from reference TRBV7-9 and TRBJ1-1): DTGVSQNPRHKITKRGQNVTFRCDPISEHNRLYWYRQTLGQGPEFLTYFQNEAQLEKSRLLSDRFSAERPKGSFSTLEIQRTEQGDSAMYLCASSFAGKAEAFFGQGTRLTVV.